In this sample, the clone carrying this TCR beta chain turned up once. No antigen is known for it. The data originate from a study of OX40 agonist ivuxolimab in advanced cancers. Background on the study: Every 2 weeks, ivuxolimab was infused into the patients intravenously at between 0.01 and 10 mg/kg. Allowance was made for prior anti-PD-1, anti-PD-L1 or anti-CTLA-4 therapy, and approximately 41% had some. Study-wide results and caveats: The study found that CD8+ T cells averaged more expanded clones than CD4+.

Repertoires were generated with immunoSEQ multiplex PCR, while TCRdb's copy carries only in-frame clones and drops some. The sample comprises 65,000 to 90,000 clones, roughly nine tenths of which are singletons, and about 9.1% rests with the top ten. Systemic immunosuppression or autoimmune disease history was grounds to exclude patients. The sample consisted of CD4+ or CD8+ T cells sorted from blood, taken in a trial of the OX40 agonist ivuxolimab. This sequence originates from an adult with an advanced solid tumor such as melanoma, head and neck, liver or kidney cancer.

The CDR3 loop reads CASSVGYEGRNGYTF. As DNA, the CDR3 is TGTGCCAGCAGCGTAGGCTACGAGGGTAGGAATGGCTACACCTTC. The rearrangement joins TRBV9 to TRBJ1-2; unclear D gene. Germline CDR1 SGDLS, CDR2 YYNGEE. Trimming removed 0 bases at V and 6 bases at J, with 15 bases between. The CDR3 runs 15 residues. Combining the CDR3 with reference TRBV9 and TRBJ1-2 gives the whole variable domain DSGVTQTPKHLITATGQRVTLRCSPRSGDLSVYWYQQSLDQGLQFLIQYYNGEERAKGNILERFSAQQFPDLHSELNLSSLELGDSALYFCASSVGYEGRNGYTFGSGTRLTVV.